Presented here are 18 T cell receptor beta chains from one specimen sequenced in a study of blood T cells in healthy people across ages. Primed by a sample-barcoded 5' primer and a J-beta primer mix, a second PCR proceeded for 7 to 11 cycles. TCRdb ran MiXCR on the 5' RACE reads and lists one entry per CDR3 protein. The sample has under 1 million distinct CDR3 sequences, more than 40% seen once. Specimen: blood. These receptors were collected from a man between 60 and 70 years old in good health.

This clonotype was seen only once. This chain joins TRBV6-1 and TRBJ2-2, with unresolved D. The germline V gene encodes CDR1 MNHNS and CDR2 SASEGT. The CDR3 sequence is 14 residues long. The V end was cut by 10 bases, the J end by 4 bases, with 16 bases between. The CDR3 DNA follows: TGTGCCACTTCGTCCCCGGGCGGCACCGGGGAGCTGTTTTTT. It encodes CATSSPGGTGELFF.

The chain employs TRBV18 and TRBJ2-1, with D possibly being TRBD1 (6 bases). Trimming cost V 2 bases and J 14 bases, with 10 bases left between them. Germline lookup yields CDR1 KGHSH and CDR2 LQKENI. The CDR3 loop spans 11 amino acids. The CDR3 region has the DNA TGTGCCAGCTCACCAGGGGGCTGGAAGTTCTTC. It translates to CASSPGGWKFF. The whole variable domain, remainder taken from reference TRBV18 and TRBJ2-1, is NAGVMQNPRHLVRRRGQEARLRCSPMKGHSHVYWYRQLPEEGLKFMVYLQKENIIDESGMPKERFSAEFPKEGPSILRIQQVVRGDSAAYFCASSPGGWKFFGPGTRLTVL.

The chain couples TRBV4-3 to TRBJ1-5, with D unclear. Germline CDR1 is LGHNA and CDR2 is YSLEER. This CDR3 is 13 amino acids long. V lost 4 bases and J 7 bases, leaving 11 bases between the germline ends. CDR3 DNA: TGCGCCAGCAGCCCAGATCTGTCCCAGCCCCAGCATTTT. It specifies CASSPDLSQPQHF.

The CDR3 DNA is TGTGCCAGCAGACATCACGACAGCACTCAATACGAGCAGTACTTC. This gives the protein CASRHHDSTQYEQYF. This chain joins TRBV7-6 and TRBJ2-7; D possibly corresponds to TRBD1 (5 bases). V shed 6 bases and J shed 4 bases, with 19 bases lying between them. The CDR3 is 15 residues long. From germline, CDR1 is SGHVS and CDR2 FNYEAQ. Based on the CDR3 plus reference TRBV7-6 and TRBJ2-7, the full variable domain is GAGVSQSPRYKVTKRGQDVALRCDPISGHVSLYWYRQALGQGPEFLTYFNYEAQQDKSGLPNDRFSAERPEGSISTLTIQRTEQRDSAMYRCASRHHDSTQYEQYFGPGTRLTVT.

This clonotype was recorded only once. The chain employs TRBV6-6 and TRBJ2-7; 9 nucleotides align to TRBD1. Germline-derived CDR1 and CDR2 are MNHNY and SVGAGI (reference sequence). The CDR3 loop spans 14 amino acids. The trim removed 5 bases at V and 4 bases at J, leaving 6 bases unmatched. The CDR3 bases are TGTGCCAGCAGTAAACGGGACAGGGCTTACGAGCAGTACTTC. Translation: CASSKRDRAYEQYF.

This clonotype was seen repeatedly, ten times or more. The V and J genes are TRBV29-1 and TRBJ2-5, with D perhaps TRBD2 (5 bases). Trimming cost V 6 bases and J 5 bases, with 13 bases left between them. The CDR3 is 12 residues long. Germline CDR1 reads SQVTM; CDR2 reads ANQGSEA. The CDR3 reads CSVPLGQETQYF. The CDR3 nucleotides read TGCAGCGTCCCACTAGGGCAGGAGACCCAGTACTTC. The complete variable domain, with remaining parts taken from reference TRBV29-1 and TRBJ2-5, reads SAVISQKPSRDICQRGTSLTIQCQVDSQVTMMFWYRQQPGQSLTLIATANQGSEATYESGFVIDKFPISRPNLTFSTLTVSNMSPEDSSIYLCSVPLGQETQYFGPGTRLLVL.

This chain joins TRBV13 and TRBJ2-3, with TRBD1 identical over 10 bases. Germline V gene lookup returns CDR1 PRHDT and CDR2 FYEKMQ (reference sequence). The trim removed 5 bases at V and 4 bases at J, leaving 6 bases unmatched. The CDR3 sequence is 15 residues long. DNA for the CDR3: TGTGCCAGCAGCAAAGACAGGGGGCTCTCAGATACGCAGTATTTT. Amino acids: CASSKDRGLSDTQYF.

J is TRBJ1-1 and V is TRBV12-3 or TRBV12-4; 9 nucleotides line up with TRBD1. The length of the CDR3 is 13 residues. V shed 6 bases, J shed 4 bases, and the junction held 3 bases outside the gene matches. CDR3 bases: TGTGCCAGCAGAGGGACAGGGTCCACTGAAGCTTTCTTT. This gives the protein CASRGTGSTEAFF.

CDR3 bases: TGTGCCAGCAGGACTGGACAGGGTTTAAAGGCTACGCAGTATTTT. This sequence encodes CASRTGQGLKATQYF. This rearrangement joins TRBV6-2 or TRBV6-3 to TRBJ2-3, with TRBD1 matching over 8 bases. V dropped 6 bases and J dropped 8; count of bases not matched to a gene: 13. Germline V gene sequence: CDR1 MNHEY, CDR2 SVGEGT. The CDR3 runs 15 residues.

V and J are TRBV5-6 and TRBJ2-1, with 11 bases matching TRBD2. The length of the CDR3 is 18 residues. The trim removed 0 bases at V and 5 bases at J, leaving 10 bases unmatched. Per germline, CDR1 SGHDT and CDR2 YYEEEE. The CDR3 DNA sequence: TGTGCCAGCAGCTTGGGACTAGCGGGGCCACCGTTCGACAATGAGCAGTTCTTC. Translated, it gives CASSLGLAGPPFDNEQFF.

This clonotype was detected ten times or more. The rearrangement uses TRBV6-6 and TRBJ2-7; 12 nucleotides match TRBD1. CDR3 size: 15 residues. Germline CDR1 reads MNHNY; CDR2 reads SVGAGI (reference sequence). Trimming cost V 7 bases and J 10 bases; bases outside gene matches: 14. In DNA form, the CDR3 reads TGTGCCAGCACCCCCCGAGGGGGACAGGGGGCGTTTCAGTACTTC. Its protein product is CASTPRGGQGAFQYF.

The J gene is TRBJ1-5, the V gene TRBV4-1; TRBD1 aligns across 7 bases. Losses at the gene ends were 2 bases for V and 4 bases for J; bases not matched to a gene: 11. The CDR3 is 17 amino acids. CDR1 is MGHRA, CDR2 YSYEKL, per germline. CDR3 amino acids: CASSQIPRDSLNQPQHF. The DNA for the CDR3 is TGCGCCAGCAGCCAAATCCCGAGGGACAGCCTAAATCAGCCCCAGCATTTT.

The V and J genes are TRBV6-1 and TRBJ2-7; no definite D call. The CDR3 runs to 13 residues. V dropped 1 base and J dropped 0 bases, with 4 bases sitting between them. Per germline, CDR1 MNHNS and CDR2 SASEGT. The DNA for the CDR3 is TGTGCCAGCAGTGAAGGCATCTCCTACGAGCAGTACTTC. It codes for CASSEGISYEQYF.

The V gene is TRBV4-3, the J gene TRBJ2-1, with 9 bases fitting TRBD1. Per germline, CDR1 LGHNA and CDR2 YSLEER. With 0 bases clipped from V and 8 bases from J, the junction kept 11 bases outside the gene matches. The CDR3 loop spans 17 amino acids. The CDR3 DNA follows: TGCGCCAGCAGCCAAGATGGGCTTGGGGACAGGGCATATGAGCAGTTCTTC. It yields the protein CASSQDGLGDRAYEQFF.

The chain carries TRBV7-2 and TRBJ2-1; D is perhaps TRBD1 (5 bases). The end of the DNA is better explained by TRBJ2-7, so the J call may be wrong. Germline V lookup: CDR1 SGHTA, CDR2 FQGNSA. The CDR3 runs to 17 residues. CDR3: CASSLYYRGASYNEQYF. As DNA, the CDR3 is TGTGCCAGCAGCTTATATTATAGGGGCGCATCCTACAATGAGCAGTACTTC.

This clonotype appeared a single time. The chain couples TRBV28 to TRBJ2-5, with D unresolved. TRBJ2-7 explains the end of the DNA better; the J call may be wrong. Germline values: CDR1 MDHEN, CDR2 SYDVKM. CDR3 size: 15 residues. The CDR3 reads CASSRPSAGPSEQYF. DNA of the CDR3: TGTGCCAGCAGTCGGCCCAGCGCAGGCCCAAGCGAGCAGTACTTC.

The V and J genes are TRBV27 and TRBJ2-2; 11 bases are a match to TRBD1. Unmatched junction bases numbered 5, after V lost 0 bases and J lost 5 bases. Germline loops: CDR1 MNHEY, CDR2 SMNVEV (reference sequence). There are 17 residues in the CDR3. This chain's CDR3 is CASSLSGTGGRTGELFF. The CDR3 nucleotides read TGTGCCAGCAGTTTATCTGGGACAGGGGGTAGGACCGGGGAGCTGTTTTTT.

The chain joins TRBV11-2 to TRBJ2-1; 9 nucleotides line up with TRBD2. The length of the CDR3 is 16 residues. Germline assignment: CDR1 SGHAT and CDR2 FQNNGV. V shed 2 bases and J 6 bases; nucleotides not matched to a gene: 8. DNA for the CDR3: TGTGCCAGCAGCTTAACGAGGAGTAGCGGGGGCAATGAGCAGTTCTTC. This sequence encodes CASSLTRSSGGNEQFF.